These 2 T cell receptor beta chains were sequenced from one sample in a study of blood T cell repertoires in COVID-19. The repertoire was sequenced with immunoSEQ multiplex PCR; TCRdb's copy has only in-frame clones and lacks some. The sample shows approximately 290,000 clones, around 89% of them seen only once. Sequencing used PBMCs or T cells enriched from blood (not recorded which). These receptor sequences come from a young woman with acute COVID-19.

V usage is TRBV7-2 and J usage is TRBJ2-7, with 11 bases fitting TRBD2. Germline values: CDR1 SGHTA, CDR2 FQGNSA. The CDR3 loop spans 15 amino acids. V lost 3 bases, J lost 4 bases, and 5 bases stayed unmatched. This CDR3 reads CASSLVSGRAYEQYF. The CDR3 region has the DNA TGTGCCAGCAGCTTGGTTAGCGGGAGGGCTTACGAGCAGTACTTC.

The chain uses TRBV3-1 (or the pseudogene TRBV3-2) and TRBJ1-5, with TRBD1 as a possible D gene (5 bases). Germline CDR1 is LGHDT and CDR2 is YNNKEL (reference sequence). Trimming removed 4 bases at V and 6 bases at J, with 16 bases between. The CDR3 loop spans 15 amino acids. The CDR3 DNA reads as TGTGCCAGCAGCCCGAATACAGGAGTGGGTCAGCCCCAGCATTTT. This sequence encodes CASSPNTGVGQPQHF.